This TCR beta chain originates from a study of blood T cell repertoires in COVID-19. Study summary: Acute and convalescent COVID-19 samples came from the United States, Italy and Spain. PBMCs, B-cell-depleted T cells, or T cells were the source of the cDNA or gDNA that made up the material.

The CDR3 runs to 14 residues. The V gene end was trimmed by 5 bases and the J gene end by 1 base; junction bases not matched to a gene: 5. Germline V gene lookup returns CDR1 LGHDT and CDR2 YNNKEL (reference sequence). Under the authors' procedure: Scientists estimated how many nucleated cells there were by amplifying reference gene primers. Using immunoSEQ multiplex PCR, the repertoire was profiled, and TCRdb retains in-frame clones only, with some absent. V, J and clone size were drawn from that table, and D and trimming were deduced from the DNA. Among 250,000 or so clones listed, around 90% were seen once. This clone came up a few times. Clinical histories supplied by participants themselves formed the basis of cohort assignment.

J is TRBJ2-7 and V is TRBV3-1 (or the pseudogene TRBV3-2); TRBD2 matches 7 bases. The sequencing sample was made of PBMCs or T cells enriched from blood (not recorded which). The TCR comes from a woman in her twenties or thirties with acute COVID-19. The CDR3 loop is CASSDKLASYEQYF. The CDR3, as DNA: TGTGCCAGCAGCGATAAACTAGCGTCCTACGAGCAGTACTTC.